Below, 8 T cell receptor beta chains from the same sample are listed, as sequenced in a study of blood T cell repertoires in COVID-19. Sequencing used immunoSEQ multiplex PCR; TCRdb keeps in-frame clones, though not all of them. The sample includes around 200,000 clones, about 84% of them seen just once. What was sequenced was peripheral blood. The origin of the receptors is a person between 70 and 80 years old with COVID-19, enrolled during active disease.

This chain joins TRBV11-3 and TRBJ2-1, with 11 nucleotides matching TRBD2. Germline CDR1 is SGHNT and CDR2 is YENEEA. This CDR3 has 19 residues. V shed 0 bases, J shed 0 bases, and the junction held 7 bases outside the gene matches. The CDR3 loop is CASSLDGLAGGSSYNEQFF. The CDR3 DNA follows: TGTGCCAGCAGCTTAGATGGGCTAGCGGGGGGAAGCTCCTACAATGAGCAGTTCTTC.

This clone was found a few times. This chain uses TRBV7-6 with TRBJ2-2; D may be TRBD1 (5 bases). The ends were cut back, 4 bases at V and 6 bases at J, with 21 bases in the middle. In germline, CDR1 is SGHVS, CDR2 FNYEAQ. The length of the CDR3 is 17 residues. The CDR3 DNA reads TGTGCCAGCAGCTCTCAAACACCCAGGGTGTCCCCCGGGGAGCTGTTTTTT. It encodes CASSSQTPRVSPGELFF.

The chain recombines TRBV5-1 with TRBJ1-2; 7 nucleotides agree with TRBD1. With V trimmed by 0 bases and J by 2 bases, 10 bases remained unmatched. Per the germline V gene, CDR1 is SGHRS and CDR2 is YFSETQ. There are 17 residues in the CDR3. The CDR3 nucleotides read TGCGCCAGCAGCTTGGTGGCGACAGGGTTGGCCAACTATGGCTACACCTTC. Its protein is CASSLVATGLANYGYTF.

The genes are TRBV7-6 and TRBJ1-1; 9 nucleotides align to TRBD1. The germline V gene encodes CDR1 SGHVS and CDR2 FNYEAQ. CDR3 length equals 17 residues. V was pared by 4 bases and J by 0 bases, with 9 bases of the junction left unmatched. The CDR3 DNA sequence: TGTGCCAGCAGCTCGGGACAGGGAGTAGTCATGAACACTGAAGCTTTCTTT. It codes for CASSSGQGVVMNTEAFF.

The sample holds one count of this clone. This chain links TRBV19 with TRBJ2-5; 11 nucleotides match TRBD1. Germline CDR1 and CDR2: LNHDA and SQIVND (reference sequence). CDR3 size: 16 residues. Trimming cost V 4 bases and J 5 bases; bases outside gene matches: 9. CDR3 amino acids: CASSNIGTGGGETQYF. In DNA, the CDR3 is TGTGCCAGTAGTAATATCGGGACAGGGGGAGGGGAGACCCAGTACTTC.

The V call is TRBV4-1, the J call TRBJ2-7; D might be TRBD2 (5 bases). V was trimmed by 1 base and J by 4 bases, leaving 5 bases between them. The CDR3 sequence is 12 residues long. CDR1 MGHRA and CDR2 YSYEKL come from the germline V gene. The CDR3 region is CASSQGEYEQYF. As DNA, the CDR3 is TGCGCCAGCAGCCAAGGGGAGTACGAGCAGTACTTC.

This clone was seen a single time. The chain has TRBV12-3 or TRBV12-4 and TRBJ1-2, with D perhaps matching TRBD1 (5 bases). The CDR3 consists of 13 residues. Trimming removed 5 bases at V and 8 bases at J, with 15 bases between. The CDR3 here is CASSQSPGWGYTF. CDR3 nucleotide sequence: TGTGCCAGCAGTCAGAGCCCAGGGTGGGGCTACACCTTC.

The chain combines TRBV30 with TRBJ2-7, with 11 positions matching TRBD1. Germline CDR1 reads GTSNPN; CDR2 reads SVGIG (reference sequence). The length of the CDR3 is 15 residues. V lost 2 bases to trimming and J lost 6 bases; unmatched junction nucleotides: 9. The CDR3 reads CAWSLLRTGGFEQYF. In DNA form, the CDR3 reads TGTGCCTGGAGTCTCTTGAGGACAGGGGGCTTCGAGCAGTACTTC. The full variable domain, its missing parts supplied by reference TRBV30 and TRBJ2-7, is SQTIHQWPATLVQPVGSPLSLECTVEGTSNPNLYWYRQAAGRGLQLLFYSVGIGQISSEVPQNLSASRPQDRQFILSSKKLLLSDSGFYLCAWSLLRTGGFEQYFGPGTRLTVT.